The rows below give T cell receptor beta chains drawn from one sample of a study of blood T cells in healthy people across ages. TCRdb passed the 5' RACE reads through MiXCR, listing each CDR3 protein once. Of 1.5 million to 1.8 million distinct CDR3 sequences listed, 40% to 45% are singletons. Specimen: blood. The origin of the receptors is a woman between 18 and 29 years old in good health. The CDR3 runs from the conserved cysteine through the conserved F or W. The D gene is left open where the match is weak. Expanded clones get a size class; other rows say once, few or many, or leave the size out.

>TRBJ1-5|TRBV12-3/TRBV12-4|few|TRBD1
TGTGCCAGCAGAAGACAGGGGCACCTCAATCAGCCCCAGCATTTT
CASRRQGHLNQPQHF
>TRBJ2-3|TRBV12-3/TRBV12-4|few|TRBD1
TGTGCCAGCAGCTCTCGAGGACAGGCCCCCACAGATACGCAGTATTTT
CASSSRGQAPTDTQYF
>TRBJ1-2|TRBV9|NA|TRBD1
TGTGCCAGCAGTGTTACAGGGGTACCTAACTATGGCTACACCTTC
CASSVTGVPNYGYTF
>TRBJ2-7|TRBV28|NA|TRBD2
TGTGCCAGCATCCCGGCGGGGGGATACAATGAGCAGTACTTC
CASIPAGGYNEQYF
>TRBJ1-2|TRBV10-3|few|NA
TGTGCCATCAGTGAGTCCGCGGGCAGGAGGACATATGGCTACACCTTC
CAISESAGRRTYGYTF
>TRBJ1-1|TRBV4-3|NA|TRBD1
TGCGCCAGCAGCCAAGATCTGGGACAGTGGGAAGCTTTCTTT
CASSQDLGQWEAFF
>TRBJ2-1|TRBV20-1|few|TRBD2
TGCAGTGCTAGAGGGGCTAGCGGGAGCCTAAATGAGCAGTTCTTC
CSARGASGSLNEQFF
>TRBJ2-3|TRBV29-1|NA|NA
TGCAGCGTTGTAAGCGGTAGAGATACGCAGTATTTT
CSVVSGRDTQYF
>TRBJ2-7|TRBV7-2|few|NA
TGTGCCAGCAGCTCGGGACCCGGTAGGGGCTACGAGCAGTACTTC
CASSSGPGRGYEQYF
>TRBJ2-7|TRBV7-2|NA|NA
TGTGCCAGCAGCCCTGGACACTCCCCCTACGAGCAGTACTTC
CASSPGHSPYEQYF
>TRBJ2-5|TRBV13|NA|TRBD2
TGTGCCAGCAGCTCTAGCGGGAGGGTAACTCGGGAGCAGTACTTC
CASSSSGRVTREQYF
>TRBJ2-3|TRBV11-2|NA|NA
TGTGCCAGCAGCCTAAAAGGACAGTCCACAGATACGCAGTATTTT
CASSLKGQSTDTQYF
>TRBJ1-2|TRBV29-1|few|NA
TGCAGCGCCCGCGAGGTGACTGGGGCGAACTATGGCTACACCTTC
CSAREVTGANYGYTF
>TRBJ1-4|TRBV12-3/TRBV12-4|few|NA
TGTGCCAGCAGTGCCTACAGGACAGCAAATGAAAAACTGTTTTTT
CASSAYRTANEKLFF
>TRBJ1-6|TRBV5-6|few|NA
TGTGCCAGCAGCCTTCGGACAGAAATAAATTCACCCCTCCACTTT
CASSLRTEINSPLHF
>TRBJ2-3|TRBV6-5|few|NA
TGTGCCAGCAGCCCGGCGCCCTTCGGAGATACGCAGTATTTT
CASSPAPFGDTQYF
>TRBJ1-1|TRBV7-2|NA|NA
TGTGCCAGCAGTTACAATCGAGGGGGGGGGACTGAAGCTTTCTTT
CASSYNRGGGTEAFF
>TRBJ2-1|TRBV7-2|few|TRBD2
TGTGCCAGCAGCTTATCCTGGGGGGGGAGCTCCTACAATGAGCAGTTCTTC
CASSLSWGGSSYNEQFF
>TRBJ1-1|TRBV6-2/TRBV6-3|once|TRBD1
TGTGCCACCGCGGACAGGCGCACTGAAGCTTTCTTT
CATADRRTEAFF
>TRBJ2-7|TRBV20-1|NA|NA
TGCAGTGCTATGACGACATTATCCTACGAGCAGTACTTC
CSAMTTLSYEQYF
>TRBJ1-1|TRBV10-3|NA|NA
TGTGCCATCAGTGAGTCTGGGGGGAGGTCTGAAGCTTTCTTT
CAISESGGRSEAFF
>TRBJ1-5|TRBV28|NA|NA
TGTGCCAGCAGATCGCGTGGTTATAGCAATCAGCCCCAGCATTTT
CASRSRGYSNQPQHF
>TRBJ1-1|TRBV5-5|NA|NA
TGTGCCAGCAGCTTGGCCCCCGAGAACACTGAAGCTTTCTTT
CASSLAPENTEAFF
>TRBJ2-1|TRBV12-3/TRBV12-4|NA|NA
TGTGCCAGCAGTTTCGCAGGGTGGAATGAGCAGTTCTTC
CASSFAGWNEQFF
>TRBJ1-5|TRBV29-1|NA|NA
TGCAGCGTTGTCGGACAGTATAGCAATCAGCCCCAGCATTTT
CSVVGQYSNQPQHF
>TRBJ2-1|TRBV11-1|NA|TRBD2
TGTGCCAGCAGCACCCGGACTAGCGGGAAAGAGACCCAGTTCTTC
CASSTRTSGKETQFF
>TRBJ2-5|TRBV28|NA|NA
TGTGCCAGCAGTTTGCTCGTAGCGGTCCAAGGGCGGCAGACCCAGTACTTC
CASSLLVAVQGRQTQYF
>TRBJ2-7|TRBV29-1|NA|TRBD2
TGCAGCGTTGGGGACTACCACGAGCAGTACTTC
CSVGDYHEQYF
>TRBJ1-5|TRBV27|NA|TRBD1
TGTGCCACCGTCAGGGGGGCCAATCAGCCCCAGCATTTT
CATVRGANQPQHF
>TRBJ2-7|TRBV27|NA|TRBD2
TGTGCCAGCAGTTTACGGGACCCCGGGAGGTACGAGCAGTACTTC
CASSLRDPGRYEQYF
>TRBJ2-5|TRBV30|NA|NA
TGTGCCTGGAGATACCGGGGGGCTCAAGAGACCCAGTACTTC
CAWRYRGAQETQYF
>TRBJ2-1|TRBV27|NA|NA
TGTGCCAGCAGTCTCCTCGACGGAAACAATGAGCAGTTCTTC
CASSLLDGNNEQFF
>TRBJ2-1|TRBV29-1|NA|NA
TGCAGCGGACAAAGGTATAGCAATGAGCAGTTCTTC
CSGQRYSNEQFF
>TRBJ2-7|TRBV20-1|few|NA
TGCAGTGCTAGGGGAGACAGTTTAATTTACGAGCAGTACTTC
CSARGDSLIYEQYF
>TRBJ1-2|TRBV11-2|few|TRBD1
TGTGCCAGCAGCTCGTACCGGACAGGGGTGAACTATGGCTACACCTTC
CASSSYRTGVNYGYTF
>TRBJ2-5|TRBV7-8|NA|NA
TGTGCCAGCAGGACGACGAACTTTGCGGTGATACAAGAGACCCAGTACTTC
CASRTTNFAVIQETQYF
>TRBJ1-4|TRBV5-1|NA|TRBD1
TGCGCCAGCAGCTTAACGTCGAGACAGGGGTATGAAAAACTGTTTTTT
CASSLTSRQGYEKLFF
>TRBJ2-7|TRBV4-2|many|TRBD2
TGTGCCAGCAGCCCCCGGACTAGCGAGTACGAGCAGTACTTC
CASSPRTSEYEQYF
>TRBJ2-1|TRBV7-2|few|TRBD2
TGTGCCAGCAGCTTATTCTTTAGCGGGGGGGCCTACAATGAGCAGTTCTTC
CASSLFFSGGAYNEQFF
>TRBJ2-3|TRBV3-1|many|NA
TGTGCCAGCAGAAACAGGGGCACAGATACGCAGTATTTT
CASRNRGTDTQYF
>TRBJ2-5|TRBV5-1|NA|TRBD2
TGCGCCAGCAGCTACTCCGGGACTATCAATGAGCAGTACTTC
CASSYSGTINEQYF
>TRBJ2-7|TRBV7-8|few|TRBD1
TGTGCCAGCAGCCCATCTGGACAGGCAGACTACGAGCAGTACTTC
CASSPSGQADYEQYF
>TRBJ2-3|TRBV7-9|few|NA
TGTGCCAGCAGCTTAGGGGGTATCACAGATACGCAGTATTTT
CASSLGGITDTQYF
>TRBJ1-1|TRBV5-1|NA|NA
TGCGCCAGCAGCTTGGTGGGGGTATTGAACACTGAAGCTTTCTTT
CASSLVGVLNTEAFF
>TRBJ2-3|TRBV7-6|NA|NA
TGTGCCAGCAGCTTAGGGCCCCCTGGATCCACAGATACGCAGTATTTT
CASSLGPPGSTDTQYF
>TRBJ2-3|TRBV6-1|few|TRBD2
TGTGCCAGCAGTGGAGTTAGCGGGAGGTCAGATACGCAGTATTTT
CASSGVSGRSDTQYF
>TRBJ2-1|TRBV7-2|NA|TRBD2
TGTGCCAGCAGCTTAAACCGGCTAGCGGCTAATGAGCAGTTCTTC
CASSLNRLAANEQFF
>TRBJ2-1|TRBV5-4|once|TRBD1
TGTGCCAGCAGCTCCCCCGGGACAGGACAGTTCTTC
CASSSPGTGQFF
>TRBJ1-4|TRBV7-8|few|TRBD1
TGTGCCAGCAGCCTAAGGACAGGGACTGTTGAAAAACTGTTTTTT
CASSLRTGTVEKLFF
>TRBJ2-7|TRBV4-2|NA|NA
TGTGCCAGCAGCCAAGAAGTTACGCTCTACGAGCAGTACTTC
CASSQEVTLYEQYF